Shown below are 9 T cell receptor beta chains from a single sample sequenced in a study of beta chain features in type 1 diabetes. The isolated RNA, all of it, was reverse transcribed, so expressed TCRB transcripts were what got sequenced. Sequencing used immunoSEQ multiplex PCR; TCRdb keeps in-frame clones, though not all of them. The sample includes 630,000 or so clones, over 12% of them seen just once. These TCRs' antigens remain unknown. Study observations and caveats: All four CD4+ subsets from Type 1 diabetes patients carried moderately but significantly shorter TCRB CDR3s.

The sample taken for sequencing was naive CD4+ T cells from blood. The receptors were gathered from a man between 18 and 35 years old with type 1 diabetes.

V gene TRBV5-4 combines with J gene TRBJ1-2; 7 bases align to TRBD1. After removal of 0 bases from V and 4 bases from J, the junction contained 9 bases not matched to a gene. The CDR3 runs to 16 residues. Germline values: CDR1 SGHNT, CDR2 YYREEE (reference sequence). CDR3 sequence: CASSLVGDSGRYGYTF. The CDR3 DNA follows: TGTGCCAGCAGCTTGGTCGGGGACAGTGGGCGCTATGGCTACACCTTC. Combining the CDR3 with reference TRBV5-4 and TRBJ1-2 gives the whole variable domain ETGVTQSPTHLIKTRGQQVTLRCSSQSGHNTVSWYQQALGQGPQFIFQYYREEENGRGNFPPRFSGLQFPNYSSELNVNALELDDSALYLCASSLVGDSGRYGYTFGSGTRLTVV.

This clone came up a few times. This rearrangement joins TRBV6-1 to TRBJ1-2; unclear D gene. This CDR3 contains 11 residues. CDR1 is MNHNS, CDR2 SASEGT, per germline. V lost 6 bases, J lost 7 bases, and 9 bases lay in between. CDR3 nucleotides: TGTGCCAGCAGGGCAGCTGGTGGCTACACCTTC. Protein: CASRAAGGYTF.

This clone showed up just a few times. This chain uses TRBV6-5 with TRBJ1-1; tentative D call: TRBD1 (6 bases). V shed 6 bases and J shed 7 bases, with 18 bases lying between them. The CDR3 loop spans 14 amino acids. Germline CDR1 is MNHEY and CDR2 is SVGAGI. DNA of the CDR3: TGTGCCAGCAGGGTCGTTAGGACAGCCTATGAAGCTTTCTTT. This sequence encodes CASRVVRTAYEAFF.

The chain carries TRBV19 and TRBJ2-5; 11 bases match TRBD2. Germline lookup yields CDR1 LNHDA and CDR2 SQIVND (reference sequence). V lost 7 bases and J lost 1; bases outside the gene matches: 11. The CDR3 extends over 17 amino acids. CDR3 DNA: TGTGCCAGTAACCCCCGCGGACTAGCGGGCTTCCAAGAGACCCAGTACTTC. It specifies CASNPRGLAGFQETQYF.

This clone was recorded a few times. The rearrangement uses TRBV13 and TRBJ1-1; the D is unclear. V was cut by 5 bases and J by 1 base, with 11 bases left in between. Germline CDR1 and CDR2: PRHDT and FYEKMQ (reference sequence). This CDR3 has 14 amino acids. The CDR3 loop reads CASSPQWENTEAFF. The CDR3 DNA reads TGTGCCAGCAGCCCCCAGTGGGAGAACACTGAAGCTTTCTTT.

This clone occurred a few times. This CDR3 reads CASSLSGARGHYNEQFF. The CDR3 nucleotides are TGTGCCAGCAGCTTGTCTGGCGCTCGGGGCCACTACAATGAGCAGTTCTTC. The V gene is TRBV5-4, the J gene TRBJ2-1; D may match TRBD1 or TRBD2 (5 bases each). Trimming removed 1 base at V and 3 bases at J, with 17 bases between. Germline V gene lookup returns CDR1 SGHNT and CDR2 YYREEE (reference sequence). The CDR3 consists of 17 residues.

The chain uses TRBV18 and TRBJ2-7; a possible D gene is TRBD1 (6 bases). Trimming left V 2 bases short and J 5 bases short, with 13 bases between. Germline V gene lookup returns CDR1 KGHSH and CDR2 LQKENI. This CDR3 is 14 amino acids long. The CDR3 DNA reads TGTGCCAGCTCACCAGGGCAGGGGCCCAACGAGCAGTACTTC. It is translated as CASSPGQGPNEQYF.

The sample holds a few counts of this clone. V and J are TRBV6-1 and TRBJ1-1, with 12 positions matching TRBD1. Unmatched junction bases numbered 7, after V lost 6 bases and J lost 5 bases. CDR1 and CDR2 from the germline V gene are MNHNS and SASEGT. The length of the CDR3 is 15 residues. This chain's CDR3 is CASRGQGARGTEAFF. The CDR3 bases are TGTGCCAGCAGGGGACAGGGGGCAAGGGGAACTGAAGCTTTCTTT.

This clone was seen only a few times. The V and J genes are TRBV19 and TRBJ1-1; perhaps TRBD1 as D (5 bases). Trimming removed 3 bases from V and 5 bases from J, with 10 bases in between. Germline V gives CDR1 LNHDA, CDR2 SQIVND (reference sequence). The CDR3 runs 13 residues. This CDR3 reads CASSIQGWTEAFF. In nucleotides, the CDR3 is TGTGCCAGTAGTATCCAGGGATGGACTGAAGCTTTCTTT.